These 18 T cell receptor beta chains originate from one sample sequenced in a study of high-grade serous ovarian cancer treatment subgroups. TCRdb's table, derived via immunoSEQ multiplex PCR, lists solely in-frame clones and lacks some. The data hold 1,600 or so clones, with 60% to 75% observed a single time. Tumor samples were obtained before definitive surgery or chemotherapy. The specimen sequenced was tumor tissue. These receptors came from a human donor with high-grade serous ovarian cancer.

This clone was seen only once. CDR3 in DNA: TGTGCCAGCAGCCAAGATAAGCCGGGTCCCTACGAGCAGTACTTC. Translated: CASSQDKPGPYEQYF. This chain uses TRBV4-2 with TRBJ2-7; D not resolved. V was cut by 0 bases and J by 2 bases, with 11 bases left in between. This CDR3 is built from 15 residues. Germline V gene data show CDR1 as LGHNA and CDR2 as YNFKEQ.

The chain combines TRBV5-8 with TRBJ2-5; TRBD2 matches 14 bases. CDR1 is SGHTS and CDR2 is YDEGEE in the germline V gene. The CDR3 covers 18 residues. The V segment lost 4 bases and the J segment 2 bases; nucleotides outside the gene matches: 10. The CDR3 nucleotides are TGTGCCAGCAGCGCTTCCGGGACTAGCGGGGGCCCACAAGAGACCCAGTACTTC. It is translated as CASSASGTSGGPQETQYF.

The chain has TRBV5-8 and TRBJ1-5; D is unclear. This CDR3 comprises 13 residues. Germline loops: CDR1 SGHTS, CDR2 YDEGEE. V was cut by 2 bases and J by 1 base, with 4 bases left in between. The CDR3 is CASSFSSNQPQHF. The CDR3 DNA is TGTGCCAGCAGCTTTTCGAGCAATCAGCCCCAGCATTTT.

V gene TRBV15 combines with J gene TRBJ2-7, with D possibly matching TRBD2 (5 bases). The CDR3 spans 13 residues. The V gene lost 4 bases and the J gene lost 0 bases, with 7 bases spanning the gap. The germline V gene encodes CDR1 LNHNV and CDR2 YYDKDF (reference sequence). This CDR3 reads CATSTGSSYEQYF. The CDR3 nucleotides are TGTGCCACCAGCACGGGAAGCTCCTACGAGCAGTACTTC.

CDR3 DNA sequence: TGTGCCAGCAGCCCCGAAGGACTAGCGGTATCCGGGGAGCTGTTTTTT. Its protein product is CASSPEGLAVSGELFF. The gene calls are TRBV9 and TRBJ2-2; TRBD2 matches 10 bases. Germline CDR1 reads SGDLS; CDR2 reads YYNGEE. The CDR3 runs 16 residues. The trim removed 4 bases at V and 6 bases at J, leaving 9 bases unmatched. Complete variable domain (other parts from reference TRBV9 and TRBJ2-2): DSGVTQTPKHLITATGQRVTLRCSPRSGDLSVYWYQQSLDQGLQFLIQYYNGEERAKGNILERFSAQQFPDLHSELNLSSLELGDSALYFCASSPEGLAVSGELFFGEGSRLTVL.

The chain carries TRBV5-4 and TRBJ1-2, with D possibly being TRBD1 (5 bases). The CDR3 is made up of 14 amino acids. Between the trimmed V and J ends, which lost 4 bases and 5 bases, there was a span of 15 bases. Germline CDR1 is SGHNT and CDR2 is YYREEE (reference sequence). CDR3 bases: TGTGCCAGCAGCCAGGGTTGGGGATTTTATGGCTACACCTTC. Residues: CASSQGWGFYGYTF.

This chain uses TRBV9 with TRBJ2-2; 7 bases match TRBD1. This CDR3 is 12 amino acids long. Germline lookup yields CDR1 SGDLS and CDR2 YYNGEE. The V and J ends lost 4 bases and 8 bases, in that order; junction bases with no gene match: 2. CDR3 DNA sequence: TGTGCCAGCAGCATGGACAGGGGGGAGCTGTTTTTT. Amino acids: CASSMDRGELFF.

A few counts support this clone. The identical CDR3 is also encoded by other nucleotide sequences in the sample. CDR3 nucleotides: TGTGCCTGGAGTGTGGCTGGGAATCAGCCCCAGCATTTT. This encodes CAWSVAGNQPQHF. The rearrangement joins TRBV30 to TRBJ1-5; no firm D call. With 0 bases removed from V and 4 bases from J, the gap between germline ends came to 7 bases. The germline V gene encodes CDR1 GTSNPN and CDR2 SVGIG (reference sequence). The CDR3 runs 13 residues.

This chain links TRBV12-5 with TRBJ2-2, with 11 bases aligning to TRBD2. The CDR3 runs 16 residues. Trimming cost V 1 base and J 5 bases; bases outside gene matches: 3. Germline V CDR1 and CDR2: LGHNT, FRNRAP. CDR3 bases: TGTGCTAGTGGTTTGGGAACTAGCGGGAGAACCGGGGAGCTGTTTTTT. Translation gives CASGLGTSGRTGELFF.

The chain links TRBV5-1 to TRBJ1-1; TRBD1 agrees at 10 bases. V lost 0 bases to trimming and J lost 1 base; unmatched junction nucleotides: 9. The length of the CDR3 is 18 residues. Germline V CDR1 and CDR2: SGHRS, YFSETQ. The CDR3 DNA is TGCGCCAGCAGCTTGGGACAGGGGGCGCAGGTACCGAACACTGAAGCTTTCTTT. It is translated as CASSLGQGAQVPNTEAFF. The full variable domain, with the rest looked up from reference TRBV5-1 and TRBJ1-1, is KAGVTQTPRYLIKTRGQQVTLSCSPISGHRSVSWYQQTPGQGLQFLFEYFSETQRNKGNFPGRFSGRQFSNSRSEMNVSTLELGDSALYLCASSLGQGAQVPNTEAFFGQGTRLTVV.

The J gene is TRBJ2-1, the V gene TRBV11-2, with a possible D match to TRBD2 (5 bases). This CDR3 region has 15 residues. The germline gives CDR1 SGHAT, CDR2 FQNNGV. V dropped 2 bases and J dropped 7 bases, with 15 bases sitting between them. DNA for the CDR3: TGTGCCAGCAGCTTACGGGAAAGCAAGAGTAATGAGCAGTTCTTC. Translating it yields CASSLRESKSNEQFF.

The V gene is TRBV4-1, the J gene TRBJ1-2; 7 bases map to TRBD1. The germline gives CDR1 MGHRA, CDR2 YSYEKL. The V and J ends lost 6 bases and 8 bases, in that order; junction bases with no gene match: 9. The CDR3 runs to 13 residues. The CDR3 coding sequence is TGCGCCAGCAGGGGGGAGGGGGCAAGAGGCTACACCTTC. Translated: CASRGEGARGYTF.

The chain couples TRBV19 to TRBJ2-2, with D uncertain. With 3 bases removed from V and 1 base from J, the gap between germline ends came to 9 bases. CDR1 is LNHDA and CDR2 is SQIVND in the germline V gene (reference sequence). CDR3 size: 15 residues. The CDR3 protein is CASSIRQWNTGELFF. CDR3 nucleotides: TGTGCCAGTAGTATCCGTCAGTGGAACACCGGGGAGCTGTTTTTT.

The chain couples TRBV4-3 to TRBJ2-2; 7 bases align to TRBD1. The ends lost 4 bases at V and 3 bases at J; junction bases unmatched: 5. CDR3 length equals 15 residues. The germline gives CDR1 LGHNA, CDR2 YSLEER. CDR3 residues: CASSPRQGHTGELFF. The DNA of the CDR3 is TGCGCCAGCAGCCCCAGACAGGGCCACACCGGGGAGCTGTTTTTT.

The J gene is TRBJ1-2, the V gene TRBV18; perhaps TRBD1 as D (6 bases). Germline CDR1 is KGHSH and CDR2 is LQKENI. Trimming shortened V by 0 bases and J by 4 bases, and 12 bases separated the two germline ends. There are 15 residues in the CDR3. The CDR3 sequence is CASSPPRGRTYGYTF. CDR3 coding DNA: TGTGCCAGCTCACCACCCAGGGGCAGAACCTATGGCTACACCTTC.

This clone was detected only once. V and J are TRBV4-2 and TRBJ2-5, with 7 bases lining up with TRBD1. This CDR3 is 15 amino acids long. The J segment lost 3 bases and the V segment lost 0 bases, leaving 4 bases of the junction unmatched. Germline V gene lookup returns CDR1 LGHNA and CDR2 YNFKEQ. The CDR3 loop is CASSQESTGEETQYF. CDR3 sequence (DNA): TGTGCCAGCAGCCAAGAGTCCACAGGGGAAGAGACCCAGTACTTC.

J is TRBJ2-5 and V is TRBV27; the D gene is possibly TRBD1 (5 bases). V lost 5 bases, J lost 8 bases, and 18 bases lay in between. Germline CDR1 reads MNHEY; CDR2 reads SMNVEV (reference sequence). This CDR3 is built from 14 residues. The CDR3 here is CASSLQGTVGTQYF. The DNA of the CDR3 is TGTGCCAGCAGTCTCCAGGGCACGGTTGGAACCCAGTACTTC.

V usage is TRBV2 and J usage is TRBJ2-2; 8 nucleotides align to TRBD1. V trimming: 6 bases; J trimming: 4 bases; junction bases outside the gene matches: 7. Germline CDR1 and CDR2: SNHLY and FYNNEI. The CDR3 covers 15 residues. Here the CDR3 DNA reads TGTGCCAGCAGCAAGGACAGGGATATCACCGGGGAGCTGTTTTTT. Encoded protein: CASSKDRDITGELFF.